The source of this T cell receptor (beta chain) is a study of cytomegalovirus exposure and HLA in healthy donors. Study findings and constraints: Researchers reported in a later analysis that a missense DCLRE1C variant was tied to TCR beta V- and J-gene trimming.

This CDR3 spans 13 amino acids. V shed 5 bases and J 5 bases; nucleotides not matched to a gene: 4. Germline lookup yields CDR1 SGHRS and CDR2 YFSETQ. Both 60 Vbeta primers and 13 Jbeta primers went into the PCR. Sequencing was performed with immunoSEQ multiplex PCR; in TCRdb, only in-frame clones are kept and a portion is missing. The data hold about 140,000 clones, with roughly 75% observed a single time. As for this clone: Its antigen is as yet unknown.

This chain links TRBV5-1 with TRBJ2-5, with 9 bases identical to TRBD2. Source material: PBMCs. This TCR was recovered from a female donor in good health and CMV-seronegative. The CDR3 region is CASRSGGRETQYF. The CDR3 DNA follows: TGCGCCAGCAGGAGCGGGGGGAGGGAGACCCAGTACTTC.